The 21 T cell receptor beta chains below were found in one sample sequenced in a study of blood T cell repertoires in COVID-19. Method: immunoSEQ multiplex PCR; TCRdb's copy keeps in-frame clones and lacks some. The table includes approximately 380,000 clones, about 88% detected once. The sequenced material came from PBMCs or T cells enriched from blood (not recorded which). Every receptor here comes from a woman aged 18 to 35 who had recovered from COVID-19.

In this sample, this clone turned up once. The V call is TRBV11-2, the J call TRBJ2-1; TRBD2 matches 7 bases. Germline values: CDR1 SGHAT, CDR2 FQNNGV. V was clipped by 0 bases and J by 4 bases; unmatched bases: 6. This CDR3 is built from 16 residues. The CDR3 DNA reads as TGTGCCAGCAGCTTAGAACCGCGGGGGTGGTACAATGAGCAGTTCTTC. Residues: CASSLEPRGWYNEQFF.

The V gene is TRBV3-1 (or the pseudogene TRBV3-2), the J gene TRBJ2-7, with 7 bases aligning to TRBD1. The trim removed 4 bases at V and 0 bases at J, leaving 12 bases unmatched. The CDR3 has 17 residues. CDR1 and CDR2 from the germline V gene are LGHDT and YNNKEL (reference sequence). The CDR3 coding sequence is TGTGCCAGCAGCCGATCGACAGGGCGGTTAGGCTCCTACGAGCAGTACTTC. The encoded protein is CASSRSTGRLGSYEQYF.

V and J are TRBV7-8 and TRBJ2-5, with 12 bases matching TRBD2. V lost 2 bases to trimming and J lost 4 bases; unmatched junction nucleotides: 2. CDR1 and CDR2 (germline): SGHVS, FQNEAQ. The CDR3 sequence is 15 residues long. CDR3 region: CASSLLAGGVETQYF. The CDR3 bases are TGTGCCAGCAGCTTACTAGCGGGGGGGGTAGAGACCCAGTACTTC.

This clone has just a few counts. J is TRBJ1-2 and V is TRBV6-1, with D uncertain. This CDR3 is built from 12 residues. CDR1 is MNHNS and CDR2 is SASEGT in the germline V gene. V was clipped by 1 base and J by 8 bases, with 8 bases between them. The CDR3 loop is CASSEGFSGYTF. Written as DNA, the CDR3 is TGTGCCAGCAGTGAAGGTTTCTCGGGCTACACCTTC.

V gene TRBV10-1 combines with J gene TRBJ2-3; D is unresolved. The CDR3 consists of 13 residues. V dropped 5 bases and J dropped 4 bases, with 10 bases sitting between them. The germline gives CDR1 WNHNN, CDR2 SYGVQD (reference sequence). CDR3 loop: CASSPLNSDTQYF. CDR3 sequence (DNA): TGCGCCAGCAGTCCACTAAACTCAGATACGCAGTATTTT.

This clone was seen once. This rearrangement joins TRBV2 to TRBJ2-2; TRBD2 might be the D (5 bases). There are 15 residues in the CDR3. Trimming took 4 bases from V and 4 from J, leaving 13 bases between them. Germline CDR1 is SNHLY and CDR2 is FYNNEI. This CDR3 is CASSGSSRGTGELFF. The CDR3 DNA reads as TGTGCCAGCAGTGGGTCTAGCCGGGGCACCGGGGAGCTGTTTTTT.

The chain combines TRBV7-9 with TRBJ1-3, with unresolved D. Germline CDR1 SEHNR, CDR2 FQNEAQ (reference sequence). V lost 2 bases to trimming and J lost 8 bases, with 13 bases between them. This CDR3 spans 14 amino acids. CDR3 DNA: TGTGCCAGCAGCTTAATTGGGGAGGAGGACACCATATATTTT. Protein sequence: CASSLIGEEDTIYF.

The chain combines TRBV4-1 with TRBJ1-1; D gene ambiguous. V lost 0 bases and J 6 bases, leaving 11 bases between the germline ends. The CDR3 is made up of 14 amino acids. Germline CDR1 reads MGHRA; CDR2 reads YSYEKL. This CDR3 is CASSQDLRPAEAFF. As DNA, the CDR3 is TGCGCCAGCAGCCAAGATCTCAGGCCCGCTGAAGCTTTCTTT.

DNA of the CDR3: TGTGCCAGCAGTCTTCTACAGGGGGAAGAGACCCAGTACTTC. It yields the protein CASSLLQGEETQYF. The V gene is TRBV5-4, the J gene TRBJ2-5; the match to TRBD1 covers 8 bases. CDR3 length equals 14 residues. The junction had 6 bases not matched to a gene; V was cut back by 5 bases and J by 3 bases. Germline V gene lookup returns CDR1 SGHNT and CDR2 YYREEE (reference sequence).

The rearrangement joins TRBV15 to TRBJ1-2; 7 nucleotides match TRBD1. J lost 7 bases, V lost 3 bases, and 14 bases had no gene match. The CDR3 has 16 amino acids. Looked up from germline, CDR1 is LNHNV and CDR2 is YYDKDF (reference sequence). Written as DNA, the CDR3 is TGTGCCACCAGCAGTCTGACAGGGACCGGGGATGCTGGCTACACCTTC. It is translated as CATSSLTGTGDAGYTF.

This clone was picked up one time. The CDR3 loop is CASSRSGTSYEQYF. The CDR3 DNA is TGTGCCAGCAGCCGATCGGGGACATCCTACGAGCAGTACTTC. V gene TRBV5-4 combines with J gene TRBJ2-7; possible D gene TRBD1, 6 bases. V was shortened by 4 bases and J by 1 base, with 12 bases between the two germline ends. This CDR3 comprises 14 residues. CDR1 is SGHNT, CDR2 YYREEE, per germline (reference sequence).

This chain links TRBV28 with TRBJ1-2; D is perhaps TRBD1 (6 bases). This CDR3 is 15 amino acids long. Germline values: CDR1 MDHEN, CDR2 SYDVKM. V lost 5 bases and J 2 bases, leaving 15 bases between the germline ends. The CDR3 loop is CASSGFSTGNYGYTF. The DNA for the CDR3 is TGTGCCAGCAGTGGTTTTAGTACAGGGAACTATGGCTACACCTTC.

This chain uses TRBV10-3 with TRBJ2-7; weak D call: TRBD2 (6 bases). Deletions cut 4 bases from V and 5 bases from J, with 9 bases between. The V gene's germline CDR1 is ENHRY and CDR2 SYGVKD. This CDR3 contains 12 residues. The CDR3 loop is CAISVLADEQYF. In DNA form, the CDR3 reads TGTGCCATCAGTGTACTAGCCGACGAGCAGTACTTC.

This chain connects TRBV19 to TRBJ2-1, with TRBD2 matching 10 bases. This CDR3 region has 14 residues. Germline values: CDR1 LNHDA, CDR2 SQIVND (reference sequence). J lost 8 bases, V lost 5 bases, and 6 bases had no gene match. DNA of the CDR3: TGTGCCAGTAGTCCCCTAGCGGGGGTGTATGAGCAGTTCTTC. It translates to CASSPLAGVYEQFF.

This clone appeared once. J is TRBJ1-2 and V is TRBV27, with D perhaps matching TRBD1 (6 bases). The V end lost 5 bases, the J end lost 2 bases, and 15 bases lay between the germline ends. The CDR3 runs 15 residues. Germline CDR1 and CDR2: MNHEY and SMNVEV (reference sequence). The CDR3 bases are TGTGCCAGCAGTCCGGGCGGGGGGGCGAACTATGGCTACACCTTC. Protein sequence: CASSPGGGANYGYTF.

V gene TRBV7-9 combines with J gene TRBJ2-3; 9 bases match TRBD2. Germline CDR1 and CDR2: SEHNR and FQNEAQ (reference sequence). CDR3 length equals 15 residues. The trim removed 5 bases at V and 0 bases at J, leaving 3 bases unmatched. Written as DNA, the CDR3 is TGTGCCAGCAGCAGCGGGGGGCTTAGCACAGATACGCAGTATTTT. Its translation: CASSSGGLSTDTQYF.

The rearrangement links TRBV7-3 to TRBJ2-2; 7 bases map to TRBD1. Germline values: CDR1 SGHTA, CDR2 FQGTGA. Germline trimming cut 1 base from V and 1 base from J; bases unmatched to any gene: 6. This CDR3 has 17 amino acids. CDR3 nucleotides: TGTGCCAGCAGCTTAAAAATCGGGACAGTGAACACCGGGGAGCTGTTTTTT. It codes for CASSLKIGTVNTGELFF.

The chain employs TRBV19 and TRBJ1-6; 10 bases are a match to TRBD1. The V gene's germline CDR1 is LNHDA and CDR2 SQIVND (reference sequence). There are 18 residues in the CDR3. The V and J ends lost 4 bases and 2 bases, in that order; junction bases with no gene match: 8. CDR3 coding DNA: TGTGCCAGTAGTAATATGGGACAGGGGTCGGCCTATAATTCACCCCTCCACTTT. Its translation is CASSNMGQGSAYNSPLHF.

The chain employs TRBV5-6 and TRBJ1-5; tentative D call: TRBD1 (5 bases). Germline-derived CDR1 and CDR2 are SGHDT and YYEEEE. Deletions cut 2 bases from V and 6 bases from J, with 12 bases between. This CDR3 spans 14 amino acids. The CDR3 DNA is TGTGCCAGCAGCTTATCACAGGAGCGTCAGCCCCAGCATTTT. This gives the protein CASSLSQERQPQHF.

J is TRBJ1-4 and V is TRBV6-5; no clear D. The length of the CDR3 is 15 residues. Germline V gives CDR1 MNHEY, CDR2 SVGAGI. Trimming pared 6 bases from V and 7 bases from J, leaving 18 bases between. CDR3 bases: TGTGCCAGCAGCCGCAACAGCCCTCTTGGTGAAAAACTGTTTTTT. It translates to CASSRNSPLGEKLFF.

This chain connects TRBV5-1 to TRBJ2-7; D may be TRBD2 (5 bases). Trimming shortened V by 3 bases and J by 2 bases, and 12 bases separated the two germline ends. CDR3 size: 14 residues. CDR1 is SGHRS, CDR2 YFSETQ, per germline. DNA of the CDR3: TGCGCCAGCAGCTCAGCGACGGGAACCTACGAGCAGTACTTC. Translated, it gives CASSSATGTYEQYF.